This T cell receptor beta chain was captured in a study of vaccination effects on CD4 cells after COVID-19. In the case of this clone: Antigen specificity is unknown. One end of the junction does not line up with germline, which may come from a read error.

Sequencing was preceded by expansion of antigen-specific CD4+ T cells with viral peptide pools in the ViraFEST assay. Isolation of CD4+ T cells took place after approximately 10 days of culture. Vaccine recipients, nucleocapsid antibody negative, had no prior SARS-CoV-2 infection. Culturing of a few million PBMC per well took place with roughly 10 IU/ml IL-2 and around 10 ug/ml peptides. Method: immunoSEQ multiplex PCR; TCRdb's copy keeps in-frame clones and lacks some. The sample lists around 55,000 clones; roughly 76% were seen once. Study-wide results and limits: Only a few convalescent patients and no early post-infection timepoints featured in the study.

Per the germline V gene, CDR1 is MRHNA and CDR2 is SNTAGT. This CDR3 has 13 amino acids. The source is a human donor who received a COVID-19 vaccine. J is TRBJ2-3 and V is TRBV6-4; D unresolved. The sequencing used CD4+ T cells from PBMCs cultured with SARS-CoV-2 spike peptides, collected before COVID-19 vaccination. Here the CDR3 DNA reads TGTGCCACCAGTCAAGGCCACACAGATACGCAGTATTTT. Its translation is CATSQGHTDTQYF.